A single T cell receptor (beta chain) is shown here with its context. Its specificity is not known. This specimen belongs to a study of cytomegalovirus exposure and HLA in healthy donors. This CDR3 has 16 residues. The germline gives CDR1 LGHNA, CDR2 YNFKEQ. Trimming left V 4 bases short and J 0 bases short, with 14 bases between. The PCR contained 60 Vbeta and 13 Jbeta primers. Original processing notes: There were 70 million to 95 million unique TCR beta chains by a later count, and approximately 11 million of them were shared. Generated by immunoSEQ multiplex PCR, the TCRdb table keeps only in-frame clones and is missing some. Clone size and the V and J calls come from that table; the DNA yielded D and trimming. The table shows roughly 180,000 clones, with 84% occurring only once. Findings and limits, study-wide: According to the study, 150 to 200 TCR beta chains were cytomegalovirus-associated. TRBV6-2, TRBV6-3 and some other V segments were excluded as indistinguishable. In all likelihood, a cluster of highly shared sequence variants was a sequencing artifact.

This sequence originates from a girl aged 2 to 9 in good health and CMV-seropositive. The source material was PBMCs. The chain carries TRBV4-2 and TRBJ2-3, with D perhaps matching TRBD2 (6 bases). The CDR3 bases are TGTGCCAGCAGCCTTGGGGAGGAGACTAGCACAGATACGCAGTATTTT. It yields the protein CASSLGEETSTDTQYF.